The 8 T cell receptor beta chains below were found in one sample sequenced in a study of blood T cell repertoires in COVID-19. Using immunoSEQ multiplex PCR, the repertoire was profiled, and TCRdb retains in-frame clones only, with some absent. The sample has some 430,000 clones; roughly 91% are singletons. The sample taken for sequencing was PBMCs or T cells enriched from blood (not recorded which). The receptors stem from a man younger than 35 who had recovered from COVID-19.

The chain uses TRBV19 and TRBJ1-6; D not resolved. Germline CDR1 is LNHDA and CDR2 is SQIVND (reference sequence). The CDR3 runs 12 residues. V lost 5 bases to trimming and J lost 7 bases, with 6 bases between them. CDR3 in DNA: TGTGCCAGTAGTCTAAAGAATTCACCCCTCCACTTT. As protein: CASSLKNSPLHF.

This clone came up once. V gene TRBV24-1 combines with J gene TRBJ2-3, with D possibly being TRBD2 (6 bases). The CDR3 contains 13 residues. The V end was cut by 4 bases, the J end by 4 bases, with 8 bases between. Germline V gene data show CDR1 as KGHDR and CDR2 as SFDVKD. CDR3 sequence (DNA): TGTGCCACCAGTGACCCGGGGGCAGATACGCAGTATTTT. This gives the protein CATSDPGADTQYF.

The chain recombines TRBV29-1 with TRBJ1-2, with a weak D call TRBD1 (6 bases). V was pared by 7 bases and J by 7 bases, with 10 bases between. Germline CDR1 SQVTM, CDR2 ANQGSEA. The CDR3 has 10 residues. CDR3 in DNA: TGCAGCGCCGGGACATCTGGCTACACCTTC. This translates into CSAGTSGYTF. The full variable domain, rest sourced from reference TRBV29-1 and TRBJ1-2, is SAVISQKPSRDICQRGTSLTIQCQVDSQVTMMFWYRQQPGQSLTLIATANQGSEATYESGFVIDKFPISRPNLTFSTLTVSNMSPEDSSIYLCSAGTSGYTFGSGTRLTVV.

The CDR3 DNA follows: TGTGCCAGCTCACCACCTCGCCAGGGCGGAGAGACCCAGTACTTC. Residues: CASSPPRQGGETQYF. The chain carries TRBV18 and TRBJ2-5, with D possibly matching TRBD1 (5 bases). V lost 0 bases and J lost 4, with 12 bases in between. This CDR3 contains 15 residues. CDR1 and CDR2 from the germline V gene are KGHSH and LQKENI.

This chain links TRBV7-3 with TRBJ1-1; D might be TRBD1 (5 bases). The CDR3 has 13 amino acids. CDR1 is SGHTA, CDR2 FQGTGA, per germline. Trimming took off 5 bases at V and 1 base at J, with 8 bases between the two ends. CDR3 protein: CASSTQGNTEAFF. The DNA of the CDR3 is TGTGCCAGCAGCACCCAGGGGAACACTGAAGCTTTCTTT.

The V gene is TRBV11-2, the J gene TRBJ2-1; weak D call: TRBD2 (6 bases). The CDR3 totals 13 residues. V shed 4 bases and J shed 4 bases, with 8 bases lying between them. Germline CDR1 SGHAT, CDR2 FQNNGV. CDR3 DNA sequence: TGTGCCAGCAGCTCGGGACTTTACAATGAGCAGTTCTTC. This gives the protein CASSSGLYNEQFF.

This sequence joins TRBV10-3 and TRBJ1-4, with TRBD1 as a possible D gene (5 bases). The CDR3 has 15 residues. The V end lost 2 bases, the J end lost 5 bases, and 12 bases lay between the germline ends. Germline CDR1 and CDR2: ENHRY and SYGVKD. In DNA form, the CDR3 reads TGTGCCATCAGTGAGCAGGGAGGGCAGAATGAAAAACTGTTTTTT. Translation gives CAISEQGGQNEKLFF.

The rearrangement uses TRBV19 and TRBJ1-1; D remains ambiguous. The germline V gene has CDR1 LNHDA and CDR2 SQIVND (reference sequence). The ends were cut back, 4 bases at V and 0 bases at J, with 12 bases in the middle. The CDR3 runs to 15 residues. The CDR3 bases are TGTGCCAGTAGTACTCAGACAAGAATGAACACTGAAGCTTTCTTT. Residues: CASSTQTRMNTEAFF.